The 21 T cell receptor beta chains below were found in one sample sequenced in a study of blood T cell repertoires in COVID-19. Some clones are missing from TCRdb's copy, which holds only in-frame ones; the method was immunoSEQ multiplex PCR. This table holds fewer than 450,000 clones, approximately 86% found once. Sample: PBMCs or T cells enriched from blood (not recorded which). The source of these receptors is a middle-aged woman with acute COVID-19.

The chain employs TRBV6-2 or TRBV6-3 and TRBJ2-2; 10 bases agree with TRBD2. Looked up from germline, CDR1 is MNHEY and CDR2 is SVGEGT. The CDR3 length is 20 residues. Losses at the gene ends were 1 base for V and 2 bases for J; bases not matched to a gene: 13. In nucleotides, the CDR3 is TGTGCCAGCAGTTACTTCTCTCGTCTAGCGGGGGCCATCAACACCGGGGAGCTGTTTTTT. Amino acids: CASSYFSRLAGAINTGELFF.

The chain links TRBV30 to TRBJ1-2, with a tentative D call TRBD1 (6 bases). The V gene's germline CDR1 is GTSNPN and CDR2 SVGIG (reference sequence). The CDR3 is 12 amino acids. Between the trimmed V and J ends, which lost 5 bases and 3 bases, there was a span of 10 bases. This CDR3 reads CAWARGDYGYTF. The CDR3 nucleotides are TGTGCCTGGGCCAGGGGAGACTATGGCTACACCTTC.

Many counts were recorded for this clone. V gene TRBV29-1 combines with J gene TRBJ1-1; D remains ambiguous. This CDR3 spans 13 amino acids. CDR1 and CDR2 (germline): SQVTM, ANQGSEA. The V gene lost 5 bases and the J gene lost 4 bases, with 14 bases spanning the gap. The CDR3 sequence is CSVFVVGSTEAFF. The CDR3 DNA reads TGCAGCGTTTTTGTTGTGGGGAGCACTGAAGCTTTCTTT.

The CDR3 nucleotides are TGTGCCAGCAGCTTAGCAGGTTTAGGGCCAGCGGGGGCCTTAGATACGCAGTATTTT. It codes for CASSLAGLGPAGALDTQYF. V usage is TRBV7-2 and J usage is TRBJ2-3, with 8 bases aligning to TRBD2. CDR1 SGHTA and CDR2 FQGNSA come from the germline V gene. The CDR3 has 19 residues. The J segment lost 5 bases and the V segment lost 0 bases, leaving 16 bases of the junction unmatched.

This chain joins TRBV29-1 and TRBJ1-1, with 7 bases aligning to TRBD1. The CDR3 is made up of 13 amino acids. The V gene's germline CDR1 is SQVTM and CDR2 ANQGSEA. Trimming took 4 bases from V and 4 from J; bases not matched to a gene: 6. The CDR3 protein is CSVVGTEATEAFF. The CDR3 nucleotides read TGCAGCGTTGTCGGGACAGAGGCCACTGAAGCTTTCTTT.

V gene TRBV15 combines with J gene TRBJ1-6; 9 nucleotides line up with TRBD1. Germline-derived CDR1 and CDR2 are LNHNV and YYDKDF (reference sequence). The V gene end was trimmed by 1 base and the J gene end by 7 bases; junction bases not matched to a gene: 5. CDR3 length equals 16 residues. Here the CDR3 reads CATSRAGQGRNSPLHF. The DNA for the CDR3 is TGTGCCACCAGCAGAGCTGGACAGGGGAGGAATTCACCCCTCCACTTT.

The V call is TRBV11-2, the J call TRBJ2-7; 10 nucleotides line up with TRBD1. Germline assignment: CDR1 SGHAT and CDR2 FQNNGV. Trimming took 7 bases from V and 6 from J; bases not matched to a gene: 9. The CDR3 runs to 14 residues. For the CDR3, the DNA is TGTGCCAGCACCAGAAGACAGGGGGCGGCCGAGCAGTACTTC. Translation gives CASTRRQGAAEQYF.

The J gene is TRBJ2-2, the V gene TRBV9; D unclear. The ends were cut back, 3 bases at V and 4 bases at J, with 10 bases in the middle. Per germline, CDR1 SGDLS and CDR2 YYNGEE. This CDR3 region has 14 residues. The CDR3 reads CASSAQVITGELFF. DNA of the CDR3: TGTGCCAGCAGCGCCCAGGTGATCACCGGGGAGCTGTTTTTT. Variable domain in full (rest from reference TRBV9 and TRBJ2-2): DSGVTQTPKHLITATGQRVTLRCSPRSGDLSVYWYQQSLDQGLQFLIQYYNGEERAKGNILERFSAQQFPDLHSELNLSSLELGDSALYFCASSAQVITGELFFGEGSRLTVL.

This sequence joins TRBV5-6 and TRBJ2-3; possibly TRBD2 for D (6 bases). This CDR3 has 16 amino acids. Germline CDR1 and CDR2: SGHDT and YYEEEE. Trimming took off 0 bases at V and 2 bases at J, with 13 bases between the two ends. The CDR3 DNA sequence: TGTGCCAGCAGCTTGGGACCGGGGGTCCCCACAGATACGCAGTATTTT. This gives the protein CASSLGPGVPTDTQYF.

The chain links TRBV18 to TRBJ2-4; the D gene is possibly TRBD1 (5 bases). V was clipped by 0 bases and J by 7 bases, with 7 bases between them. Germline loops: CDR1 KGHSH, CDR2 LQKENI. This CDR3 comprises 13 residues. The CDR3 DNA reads TGTGCCAGCTCACCACCAGGGGTTAACATTCAGTACTTC. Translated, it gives CASSPPGVNIQYF.

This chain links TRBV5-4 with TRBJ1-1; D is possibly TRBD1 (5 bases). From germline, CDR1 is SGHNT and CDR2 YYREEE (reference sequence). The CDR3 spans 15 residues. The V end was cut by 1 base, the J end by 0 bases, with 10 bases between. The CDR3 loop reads CASSLMGGMNTEAFF. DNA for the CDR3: TGTGCCAGCAGCTTGATGGGGGGTATGAACACTGAAGCTTTCTTT.

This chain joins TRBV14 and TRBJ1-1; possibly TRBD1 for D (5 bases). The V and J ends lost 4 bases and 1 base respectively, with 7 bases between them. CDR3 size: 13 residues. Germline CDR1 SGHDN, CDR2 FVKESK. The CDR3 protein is CASSPGGNTEAFF. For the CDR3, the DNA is TGTGCCAGCAGCCCCGGGGGGAACACTGAAGCTTTCTTT.

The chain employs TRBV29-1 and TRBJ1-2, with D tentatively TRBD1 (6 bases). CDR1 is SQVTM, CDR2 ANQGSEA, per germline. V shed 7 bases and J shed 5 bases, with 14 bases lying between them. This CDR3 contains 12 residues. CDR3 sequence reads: CSGGGAWYGYTF. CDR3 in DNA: TGCAGCGGAGGGGGGGCTTGGTATGGCTACACCTTC.

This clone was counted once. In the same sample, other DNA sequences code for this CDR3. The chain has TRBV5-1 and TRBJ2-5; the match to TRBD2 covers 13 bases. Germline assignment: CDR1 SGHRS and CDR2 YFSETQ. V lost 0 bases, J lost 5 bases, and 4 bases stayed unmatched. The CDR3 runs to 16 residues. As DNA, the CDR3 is TGCGCCAGCAGCTTGGGACTAGCGGGGGGCCCGGAGACCCAGTACTTC. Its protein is CASSLGLAGGPETQYF.

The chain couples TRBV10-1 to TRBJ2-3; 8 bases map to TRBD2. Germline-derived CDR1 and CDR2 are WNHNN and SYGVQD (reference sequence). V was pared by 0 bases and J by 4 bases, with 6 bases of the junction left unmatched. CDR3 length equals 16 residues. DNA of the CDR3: TGCGCCAGCAGTGAGTCTTTCGGGGGGGCCCCAGATACGCAGTATTTT. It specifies CASSESFGGAPDTQYF.

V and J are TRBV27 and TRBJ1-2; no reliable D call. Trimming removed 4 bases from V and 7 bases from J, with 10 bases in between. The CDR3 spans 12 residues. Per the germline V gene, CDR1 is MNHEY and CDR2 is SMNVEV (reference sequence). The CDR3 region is CASSSTGGGYTF. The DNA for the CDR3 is TGTGCCAGCAGTTCAACCGGCGGTGGCTACACCTTC.

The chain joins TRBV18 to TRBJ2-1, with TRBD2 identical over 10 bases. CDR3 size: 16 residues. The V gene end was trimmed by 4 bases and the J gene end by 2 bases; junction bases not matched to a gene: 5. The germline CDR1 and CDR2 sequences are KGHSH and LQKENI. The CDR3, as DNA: TGTGCCAGCTCACAGACACTAGCGGGGACCTACAATGAGCAGTTCTTC. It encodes CASSQTLAGTYNEQFF. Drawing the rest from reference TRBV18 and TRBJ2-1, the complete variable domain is NAGVMQNPRHLVRRRGQEARLRCSPMKGHSHVYWYRQLPEEGLKFMVYLQKENIIDESGMPKERFSAEFPKEGPSILRIQQVVRGDSAAYFCASSQTLAGTYNEQFFGPGTRLTVL.

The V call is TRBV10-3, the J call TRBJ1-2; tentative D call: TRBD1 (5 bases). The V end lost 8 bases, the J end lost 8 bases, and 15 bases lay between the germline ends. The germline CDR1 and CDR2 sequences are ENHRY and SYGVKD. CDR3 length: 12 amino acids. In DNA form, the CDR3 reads TGTGCCATCGGCGGGGACGAGCGGGGCTACACCTTC. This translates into CAIGGDERGYTF.

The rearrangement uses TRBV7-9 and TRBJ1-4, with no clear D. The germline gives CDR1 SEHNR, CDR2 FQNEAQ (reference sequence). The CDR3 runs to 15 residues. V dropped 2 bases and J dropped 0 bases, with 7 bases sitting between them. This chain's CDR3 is CASSLFGATNEKLFF. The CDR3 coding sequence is TGTGCCAGCAGCTTATTCGGTGCAACTAATGAAAAACTGTTTTTT.

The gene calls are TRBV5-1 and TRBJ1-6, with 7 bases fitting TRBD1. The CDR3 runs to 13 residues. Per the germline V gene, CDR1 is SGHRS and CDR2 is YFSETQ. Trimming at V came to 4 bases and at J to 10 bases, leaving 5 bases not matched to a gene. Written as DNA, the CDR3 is TGCGCCAGCAGCCGCGACAGGGTCTCACCCCTCCACTTT. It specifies CASSRDRVSPLHF.

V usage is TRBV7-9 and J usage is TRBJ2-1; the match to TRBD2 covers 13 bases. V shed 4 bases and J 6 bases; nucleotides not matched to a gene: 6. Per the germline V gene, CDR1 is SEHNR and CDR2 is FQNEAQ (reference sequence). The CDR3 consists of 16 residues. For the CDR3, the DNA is TGTGCCAGCAGCTCGGGACTAGCGGGGATCTCCAATGAGCAGTTCTTC. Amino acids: CASSSGLAGISNEQFF. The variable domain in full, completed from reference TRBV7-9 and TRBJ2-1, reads DTGVSQNPRHKITKRGQNVTFRCDPISEHNRLYWYRQTLGQGPEFLTYFQNEAQLEKSRLLSDRFSAERPKGSFSTLEIQRTEQGDSAMYLCASSSGLAGISNEQFFGPGTRLTVL.